The present TCR beta chain was sequenced within a study of T cells in localized non-small cell lung cancer. Study-wide results and caveats: Heterogeneity stays possible, as sequencing covered only one tumor region. Uninvolved adjacent lung, not tumor, had the highest T cell clonality. Higher blood T cell density tracked longer overall survival. The study detected a median roughly 57 of the top 100 tumor clones in adjacent lung.

The table came from immunoSEQ multiplex PCR; TCRdb's copy has only in-frame clones and leaves some out. Here the sample spans about 54,000 clones, under 85% being singletons. The V gene's germline CDR1 is MNHNS and CDR2 SASEGT. The CDR3 extends over 15 amino acids. J gave up 0 bases and V 1 base, and 3 bases lay outside the gene matches. Comments on this clone: What it binds is not known.

The chain has TRBV6-1 and TRBJ2-7; TRBD1 matches at 7 bases. The source is a female donor of 60 years or more with stage II squamous cell lung carcinoma. This material consisted of peripheral blood, taken before any cancer treatment. CDR3 coding DNA: TGTGCCAGCAGTGAAGGGACAGGCAGCTCCTACGAGCAGTACTTC. Encoded protein: CASSEGTGSSYEQYF.